A selection of T cell receptor beta chains follows, all from one sample in a study of cytomegalovirus exposure and HLA in healthy donors. Assay: immunoSEQ multiplex PCR; the TCRdb copy retains only in-frame clones and omits some. The repertoire holds tens of thousands of clones, with about 66% as singletons. Sample: PBMCs. The source is a woman aged 50 to 60 in good health and CMV-seropositive. Each CDR3 is given with its conserved first and last residue. A D gene is named only where the DNA matches it firmly. For some rows the clone size is stated as once, few or many, or as a class when expanded; others skip it.

CDR3	DNA	size	V	D	J
CASSSFGDRNQPQHF	TGTGCCAGCAGCTCTTTCGGGGACAGGAATCAGCCCCAGCATTTT	NA	TRBV7-2	TRBD1	TRBJ1-5
CASSSGQGNTEAFF	TGCGCCAGCAGCTCGGGACAGGGGAACACTGAAGCTTTCTTT	NA	TRBV5-1	TRBD1	TRBJ1-1
CASNGDTGELFF	TGTGCCAGCAACGGGGACACCGGGGAGCTGTTTTTT	few	TRBV28	NA	TRBJ2-2
CASSVYGGTDTQYF	TGTGCCAGCAGCGTTTACGGGGGCACAGATACGCAGTATTTT	few	TRBV9	NA	TRBJ2-3
CASSFSSTDTQYF	TGTGCCAGCAGCTTCTCCAGCACAGATACGCAGTATTTT	NA	TRBV7-9	NA	TRBJ2-3
CASSPGTEYYNEQFF	TGTGCCAGCAGTCCCGGGACAGAGTACTACAATGAGCAGTTCTTC	few	TRBV27	TRBD1	TRBJ2-1
CAWGTGGSGNTIYF	TGTGCCTGGGGGACAGGAGGTTCTGGAAACACCATATATTTT	NA	TRBV30	TRBD1	TRBJ1-3
CASSLAAQNTEAFF	TGTGCCAGCAGCTTAGCGGCCCAGAACACTGAAGCTTTCTTT	NA	TRBV11-1	NA	TRBJ1-1
CASSSSSLRYEQYF	TGTGCCAGCAGTTCTTCTTCTCTGCGTTACGAGCAGTACTTC	NA	TRBV13	NA	TRBJ2-7
CASSYSIETYEQYF	TGTGCCAGCAGTTACTCCATCGAGACCTACGAGCAGTACTTC	NA	TRBV6-5	NA	TRBJ2-7
CATSPRGGILTGYTF	TGTGCCACCAGCCCCCGCGGGGGTATTCTGACGGGCTACACCTTC	few	TRBV15	NA	TRBJ1-2
CASSPQGRGNQPQHF	TGTGCCAGCAGTCCCCAGGGTCGGGGCAATCAGCCCCAGCATTTT	once	TRBV6-1	NA	TRBJ1-5
CASRWTGGSYEQYF	TGTGCCAGCAGGTGGACAGGGGGCTCCTACGAGCAGTACTTC	NA	TRBV6-5	TRBD1	TRBJ2-7
CASSVGDRGTEAFF	TGTGCCAGCAGCGTTGGAGACAGGGGAACTGAAGCTTTCTTT	NA	TRBV9	TRBD1	TRBJ1-1
CASSLVTRGHNTEAFF	TGTGCCAGCAGCTTAGTGACCAGGGGTCATAACACTGAAGCTTTCTTT	NA	TRBV11-2	NA	TRBJ1-1
CASSQSGQGDGYTF	TGCGCCAGCAGTCAATCGGGACAGGGGGATGGCTACACCTTC	few	TRBV23-1	TRBD1	TRBJ1-2
CASSYSSQTGRYGYTF	TGTGCCAGCAGTTACTCTTCCCAGACAGGCCGCTATGGCTACACCTTC	NA	TRBV6-5	NA	TRBJ1-2
CASSNRATNEKLFF	TGTGCCAGCAGCAACAGGGCCACTAATGAAAAACTGTTTTTT	few	TRBV13	NA	TRBJ1-4
CASSFRVGTLEAFF	TGTGCCAGCAGTTTTCGAGTGGGCACCCTTGAGGCTTTCTTT	NA	TRBV6-5	NA	TRBJ1-1
CASSPGGLPGANVLTF	TGTGCCAGCAGCCCCGGGGGGCTGCCTGGGGCCAACGTCCTGACTTTC	NA	TRBV13	NA	TRBJ2-6
CSVRALAGLTDTQYF	TGCAGCGTAAGGGCACTAGCGGGGCTGACAGATACGCAGTATTTT	NA	TRBV29-1	TRBD2	TRBJ2-3
CSSTRSLGVTDTQYF	TGCAGCTCCACCCGATCCCTCGGAGTAACAGATACGCAGTATTTT	NA	TRBV29-1	NA	TRBJ2-3